The TCR beta chain under discussion was sequenced for a study of blood T cell repertoires in COVID-19 (dated by TCRdb to the early 2020s). Some background on the complete study: The collaborator samples originated in the United States, Italy and Spain and spanned the acute and convalescent phases of COVID-19. Samples came from the ongoing ImmuneRACE study (first 160 participants) plus 1,254 subjects from 6 global collaborators. The prospective study material was composed of cDNA or gDNA derived from T cells, B-cell-depleted T cells, or PBMCs. The repertoires were released in a freely available public database intended as a resource for research on the immune response to SARS-CoV-2. The sample metadata nearly always contained a de-identified subject ID, COVID-19 status, age in years and sex. HLA class I and class II types, where available, came from metadata supplied by the sample provider rather than from assay-based typing. Deeply sampled blood TCRbeta repertoires from subjects exposed to, actively infected with, or recovered from COVID-19 were included in the dataset.

About this clone itself: It lacks a known antigen. Per-base qualities were not stored, and no clone one base away is much larger.

The paper as a whole reports these results and caveats: The amount of clinical and demographic metadata varied by source and participant and was provided uncurated.

TCRbeta CDR3 regions were amplified from genomic DNA by means of the immunoSEQ Assay, a bias-controlled multiplex PCR. Processing in the source paper ran as follows. Nucleated cell counts per sample were estimated from amplification of reference gene primers within the assay. To quantify the absolute abundance of each unique TCRbeta CDR3 rearrangement, sequence reads were collapsed and filtered. For each sample, productive Simpson clonality was calculated as the square root of Simpson's diversity index over productive rearrangements. TCRdb took over this immuneACCESS table, retaining in-frame rearrangements with V and J assigned. Such tables are incomplete; in checked studies, under half of the missing clones stem from an unresolved V gene, and the remainder is unexplained. Clone size and the V and J calls come from that table; the DNA yielded D and trimming. The sample table records 200,000 to 250,000 clones; approximately 90% of these occur just once. The ten most abundant clones make up around 12% of the sample.

Samples from volunteer blood donors who had recovered from COVID-19 were contributed by a second Seattle source. Collaborating institutions collected whole blood in K2EDTA tubes following their own protocols. For TCRbeta analysis, collaborators shipped samples as frozen whole blood, isolated PBMCs, or DNA extracted from either of those sample types. Trimming accounts for 6 bases at V and 5 bases at J, while the number of junction bases matched to no gene is 8. CDR1 MNHEY and CDR2 SMNVEV are derived from the germline V gene (reference sequence). The CDR3 spans 15 residues, from the cysteine through the phenylalanine. The entry retains the CDR3 DNA only, 45 bases that are in frame from base 1.

The sequenced sample consisted of peripheral blood. The rearrangement combines TRBV27 with TRBJ2-2, and TRBD2 aligns with 8 junction nucleotides. This clonotype was obtained from a woman younger than 30 who had recovered from COVID-19. The CDR3 reads CASSSLAGLTGELFF. The nucleotide sequence is TGTGCCAGCAGCAGTCTAGCGGGCCTTACCGGGGAGCTGTTTTTT.